The 10 T cell receptor beta chains below come from one sample, sequenced in a study of T cells after yellow fever vaccination. TCRdb reanalysed the 5' RACE reads using MiXCR and keeps one entry per CDR3 protein. The table records about 63,000 distinct CDR3 sequences, around 7.4% of them present only once. The sample consisted of CD8+ T cells sorted from PBMCs, taken 15 days after the yellow fever booster vaccination. These receptors were collected from a man aged 30-40 years who received the YFV17D yellow fever vaccine.

This clonotype has ten or more counts. This sequence joins TRBV6-2 or TRBV6-3 and TRBJ1-1; no clear D. The germline V and J ends were trimmed by 6 bases and 2 bases, with 10 bases remaining between them. Germline V gives CDR1 MNHEY, CDR2 SVGEGT. The CDR3 loop spans 13 amino acids. CDR3 sequence reads: CASRPSLNTEAFF. CDR3 DNA sequence: TGTGCCAGCAGGCCCAGCCTAAACACTGAAGCTTTCTTT.

This chain's CDR3 is CASSSANRANQPQHF. As DNA, the CDR3 is TGCGCCAGCAGTAGTGCGAACAGGGCGAATCAGCCCCAGCATTTT. The rearrangement uses TRBV23-1 and TRBJ1-5; D is possibly TRBD1 (6 bases). TRBV23-1 is sorted into the ORF group, with uncertain function. The CDR3 totals 15 residues. The V gene lost 5 bases and the J gene lost 4 bases, with 15 bases spanning the gap.

This clonotype was observed many times. The rearrangement links TRBV4-3 to TRBJ2-1; D is uncertain. Germline V gene sequence: CDR1 LGHNA, CDR2 YSLEER. This CDR3 spans 15 amino acids. V was clipped by 8 bases and J by 0 bases, with 14 bases between them. The CDR3 DNA reads TGCGCCAGCCTGCCCGGACGGTGCTCCTACAATGAGCAGTTCTTC. This gives the protein CASLPGRCSYNEQFF.

Ten or more counts support this clonotype. This chain uses TRBV12-3 or TRBV12-4 with TRBJ2-5; either TRBD1 or TRBD2 may fit D (5 bases each). V lost 2 bases and J lost 4, with 11 bases in between. The CDR3 spans 14 residues. CDR3 in DNA: TGTGCCAGCAGTTTAATTGGGGGTAGAGAGACCCAGTACTTC. It is translated as CASSLIGGRETQYF.

This clonotype appeared many times. The chain is built from TRBV7-2 and TRBJ2-5, with 8 bases identical to TRBD2. Germline CDR1 and CDR2: SGHTA and FQGNSA. This CDR3 has 15 residues. Trimming at V came to 3 bases and at J to 5 bases, leaving 8 bases not matched to a gene. The CDR3 region has the DNA TGTGCCAGCAGCTTTGGGGGACTAGATATGGAGACCCAGTACTTC. Its protein product is CASSFGGLDMETQYF.

This clonotype was observed at least ten times. The chain joins TRBV29-1 to TRBJ2-1; 8 bases align to TRBD2. Trimming took 7 bases from V and 7 from J; bases not matched to a gene: 9. Germline V gene data show CDR1 as SQVTM and CDR2 as ANQGSEA. CDR3 size: 13 residues. Written as DNA, the CDR3 is TGCAGCGGTGTACCGGGACTAGGTAATGAGCAGTTCTTC. It codes for CSGVPGLGNEQFF.

This clonotype was detected many times. This chain joins TRBV27 and TRBJ2-7; the D gene is possibly TRBD1 (6 bases). V shed 2 bases and J shed 9 bases, with 14 bases lying between them. Germline V CDR1 and CDR2: MNHEY, SMNVEV (reference sequence). The length of the CDR3 is 13 residues. The DNA of the CDR3 is TGTGCCAGCAGTTTAGTAGTAGGGGGTTTGCAGTACTTC. This sequence encodes CASSLVVGGLQYF.

A word on this clonotype: Being one base from a much bigger clone, this may be a read error. The J gene is TRBJ2-1, the V gene TRBV20-1, with D tentatively TRBD2 (6 bases). This CDR3 is built from 14 residues. Germline CDR1 DFQATT, CDR2 SNEGSKA (reference sequence). In DNA form, the CDR3 reads TGCAGTGTCCCGGGACTCTCCTCCTACAATAAGCAGTTCTTC. Protein: CSVPGLSSYNKQFF.

At least ten counts were recorded for this clonotype. This chain joins TRBV4-2 and TRBJ2-1; 7 bases match TRBD1. The CDR3 is 13 residues long. J lost 7 bases, V lost 3 bases, and 3 bases had no gene match. The germline gives CDR1 LGHNA, CDR2 YNFKEQ. The CDR3 protein is CASSHVQGNEQFF. In nucleotides, the CDR3 is TGTGCCAGCAGCCATGTACAGGGGAATGAGCAGTTCTTC.

This clonotype was seen at least ten times. The chain carries TRBV9 and TRBJ2-7; TRBD2 matches at 13 bases. The length of the CDR3 is 16 residues. Trimming at V came to 3 bases and at J to 2 bases, leaving 5 bases not matched to a gene. The V gene's germline CDR1 is SGDLS and CDR2 YYNGEE. CDR3 in amino acids: CASSAGTSGATYEQYF. CDR3 coding DNA: TGTGCCAGCAGCGCCGGGACTAGCGGGGCAACCTACGAGCAGTACTTC. Supplemented by reference TRBV9 and TRBJ2-7, the full variable domain reads DSGVTQTPKHLITATGQRVTLRCSPRSGDLSVYWYQQSLDQGLQFLIQYYNGEERAKGNILERFSAQQFPDLHSELNLSSLELGDSALYFCASSAGTSGATYEQYFGPGTRLTVT.